Presented here are 14 T cell receptor beta chains from one specimen sequenced in a study of T-cell reconstitution after alpha-beta-depleted transplantation in children. TCRbeta library construction was performed incorporating unique molecular identifiers. TCRdb fed the PCR reads into MiXCR, producing one record per CDR3 protein. The sample gives more than 550,000 distinct CDR3 sequences, roughly a tenth of which show up once; roughly 4% is in the top ten. The material sequenced was PBMCs from the stem cell graft donor, taken from the stem cell graft. The receptors originated from a human donor who donated a stem cell graft to a child with acute myeloid leukemia.

This clonotype showed up just a few times. The V gene is TRBV12-3 or TRBV12-4, the J gene TRBJ2-7; D is perhaps TRBD2 (6 bases). The germline V and J ends were trimmed by 3 bases and 3 bases, with 12 bases remaining between them. The CDR3 is made up of 14 amino acids. CDR3 sequence: CASSFGGMVYEQYF. As DNA, the CDR3 is TGTGCCAGCAGTTTTGGAGGGATGGTCTACGAGCAGTACTTC.

The rearrangement joins TRBV2 to TRBJ2-7; D gene unclear. With 1 base removed from V and 2 bases from J, the gap between germline ends came to 12 bases. Germline assignment: CDR1 SNHLY and CDR2 FYNNEI. The CDR3 is 15 residues long. CDR3 DNA: TGTGCCAGCAGTGAAGATAGAGCCGAGGCCTACGAGCAGTACTTC. This codes for CASSEDRAEAYEQYF.

The chain combines TRBV3-1 with TRBJ1-1, with D perhaps matching TRBD1 (5 bases). V was shortened by 5 bases and J by 0 bases, with 16 bases between the two germline ends. This CDR3 comprises 16 residues. Germline V lookup: CDR1 LGHDT, CDR2 YNNKEL (reference sequence). The chain's CDR3 is CASSKAPRDLNTEAFF. For the CDR3, the DNA is TGTGCCAGCAGCAAGGCCCCGCGGGACTTGAACACTGAAGCTTTCTTT.

This clonotype was counted a few times. The chain joins TRBV7-2 to TRBJ2-3; D may be TRBD2 (6 bases). The CDR3 runs to 14 residues. V gave up 3 bases and J gave up 5 bases, with 12 bases separating them. Germline V CDR1 and CDR2: SGHTA, FQGNSA. CDR3 bases: TGTGCCAGCAGCTTCTCGCGGGATGGAGATACGCAGTATTTT. It specifies CASSFSRDGDTQYF.

There are a few counts of this clonotype. V and J are TRBV7-3 and TRBJ1-3; D is perhaps TRBD1 (6 bases). Per germline, CDR1 SGHTA and CDR2 FQGTGA. The CDR3 is made up of 15 amino acids. Trimming stripped 5 bases from V and 2 bases from J, with 13 bases between. CDR3 residues: CASSKDSRTGNTIYF. DNA of the CDR3: TGTGCCAGCAGCAAGGACAGCCGCACTGGAAACACCATATATTTT.

The sample holds a few counts of this clonotype. CDR3 nucleotides: TGCAGTGCTAGTCAATATGGGGCAGGGACCTACGAGCAGTACTTC. Translated: CSASQYGAGTYEQYF. The genes are TRBV20-1 and TRBJ2-7, with TRBD1 as a possible D gene (5 bases). V lost 3 bases, J lost 2 bases, and 17 bases lay in between. The CDR3 has 15 amino acids. CDR1 DFQATT and CDR2 SNEGSKA come from the germline V gene (reference sequence).

The sample holds many counts of this clonotype. The chain has TRBV20-1 and TRBJ2-7; 8 bases fit TRBD1. V was pared by 5 bases and J by 7 bases, with 16 bases of the junction left unmatched. This CDR3 spans 15 amino acids. Germline V gives CDR1 DFQATT, CDR2 SNEGSKA (reference sequence). DNA for the CDR3: TGCAGTGCTTTGCCCCGTGGGCAGGGGGCGCGAGAGCAGTACTTC. It yields the protein CSALPRGQGAREQYF.

The chain combines TRBV10-3 with TRBJ2-3; 7 bases map to TRBD2. With 6 bases clipped from V and 4 bases from J, the junction kept 7 bases outside the gene matches. This CDR3 comprises 14 residues. Germline assignment: CDR1 ENHRY and CDR2 SYGVKD. The CDR3, as DNA: TGTGCCATCAGCGCGGGCGGGAGTTCAGATACGCAGTATTTT. Encoded protein: CAISAGGSSDTQYF.

The chain couples TRBV29-1 to TRBJ2-3; possibly TRBD1 or TRBD2 for D (5 bases each). The V gene's germline CDR1 is SQVTM and CDR2 ANQGSEA. V was trimmed by 5 bases and J by 4 bases, leaving 16 bases between them. This CDR3 spans 14 amino acids. The CDR3 coding sequence is TGCAGCGTTTTTGGGACCCCTGCCCCAGATACGCAGTATTTT. Translated: CSVFGTPAPDTQYF.

The genes are TRBV20-1 and TRBJ1-2; 10 bases match TRBD1. This CDR3 has 14 amino acids. Trimming took 5 bases from V and 5 from J; bases not matched to a gene: 8. Looked up from germline, CDR1 is DFQATT and CDR2 is SNEGSKA (reference sequence). The CDR3 reads CSAPTTGGAYGYTF. The CDR3 bases are TGCAGTGCTCCGACGACAGGGGGCGCGTATGGCTACACCTTC.

This clonotype was counted ten times or more. V is TRBV7-2 and J is TRBJ2-1; 9 bases map to TRBD2. The CDR3 runs 16 residues. After removal of 3 bases from V and 2 bases from J, the junction contained 5 bases not matched to a gene. Germline CDR1 reads SGHTA; CDR2 reads FQGNSA. This CDR3 is CASSFGASGAYNEQFF. The CDR3 DNA reads TGTGCCAGCAGCTTTGGGGCTAGCGGGGCCTACAATGAGCAGTTCTTC. The full variable domain, with the rest looked up from reference TRBV7-2 and TRBJ2-1, is GAGVSQSPSNKVTEKGKDVELRCDPISGHTALYWYRQSLGQGLEFLIYFQGNSAPDKSGLPSDRFSAERTGGSVSTLTIQRTQQEDSAVYLCASSFGASGAYNEQFFGPGTRLTVL.

This chain joins TRBV5-5 and TRBJ1-5, with D unclear. Germline CDR1 SGHKS, CDR2 YYEKEE (reference sequence). V was pared by 0 bases and J by 0 bases, with 13 bases between. This CDR3 spans 17 amino acids. CDR3 in amino acids: CASSLAQATISNQPQHF. The CDR3 nucleotides read TGTGCCAGCAGCTTGGCCCAGGCTACCATTAGCAATCAGCCCCAGCATTTT.

This clonotype has a count of ten or more. J is TRBJ2-5 and V is TRBV15; TRBD2 matches 8 bases. The germline gives CDR1 LNHNV, CDR2 YYDKDF (reference sequence). This CDR3 is 14 amino acids long. The junction had 7 bases not matched to a gene; V was cut back by 6 bases and J by 4 bases. This chain's CDR3 is CATSSTGGRETQYF. The CDR3 DNA follows: TGTGCCACCAGTTCGACGGGAGGGCGAGAGACCCAGTACTTC.

Many counts were recorded for this clonotype. V usage is TRBV30 and J usage is TRBJ2-7; weak D call: TRBD2 (6 bases). Trimming cost V 6 bases and J 1 base, with 10 bases left between them. This CDR3 contains 12 residues. The V gene's germline CDR1 is GTSNPN and CDR2 SVGIG (reference sequence). The chain's CDR3 is CACLEGSYEQYF. CDR3 DNA: TGTGCCTGCTTGGAGGGATCCTACGAGCAGTACTTC.